One and the same sample provided the 16 T cell receptor beta chains below, sequenced in a study of radiotherapy plus CTLA-4 blockade in lung cancer. The repertoire was sequenced with immunoSEQ multiplex PCR; TCRdb's copy has only in-frame clones and lacks some. Of tens of thousands of clones detected, approximately 84% appear once; the ten largest clones hold about a quarter. Here the sequenced sample was peripheral blood, taken from a patient treated with radiotherapy plus ipilimumab. The receptors derive from a human donor with non-small cell lung cancer whose response to radiotherapy plus ipilimumab could not be evaluated.

This clone was observed a handful of times. V and J are TRBV5-5 and TRBJ1-2; D may be TRBD1 (6 bases). The CDR3 sequence is 12 residues long. V was shortened by 4 bases and J by 6 bases, with 10 bases between the two germline ends. Germline V gene sequence: CDR1 SGHKS, CDR2 YYEKEE (reference sequence). CDR3 DNA sequence: TGTGCCAGCAGCCTAACAGGGAATGGCTACACCTTC. Protein: CASSLTGNGYTF.

The V and J genes are TRBV7-2 and TRBJ1-2; possible D gene TRBD1, 6 bases. This CDR3 contains 14 residues. V was clipped by 5 bases and J by 2 bases, with 12 bases between them. The germline CDR1 and CDR2 sequences are SGHTA and FQGNSA. The DNA of the CDR3 is TGTGCCAGCAGCCCAGGGGTCTTCAACTATGGCTACACCTTC. This encodes CASSPGVFNYGYTF. The complete variable domain, with remaining parts taken from reference TRBV7-2 and TRBJ1-2, reads GAGVSQSPSNKVTEKGKDVELRCDPISGHTALYWYRQSLGQGLEFLIYFQGNSAPDKSGLPSDRFSAERTGGSVSTLTIQRTQQEDSAVYLCASSPGVFNYGYTFGSGTRLTVV.

The rearrangement uses TRBV7-2 and TRBJ2-4; weak D call: TRBD2 (5 bases). Germline V CDR1 and CDR2: SGHTA, FQGNSA. This CDR3 has 15 amino acids. The V and J ends lost 3 bases and 0 bases respectively, with 9 bases between them. The CDR3 DNA is TGTGCCAGCAGCTTTAGTGCGGGAGCCAAAAACATTCAGTACTTC. This translates into CASSFSAGAKNIQYF.

The rearrangement joins TRBV7-6 to TRBJ2-2; D perhaps matches TRBD1 (6 bases). V was trimmed by 6 bases and J by 1 base, leaving 15 bases between them. Germline lookup yields CDR1 SGHVS and CDR2 FNYEAQ. This CDR3 has 16 residues. The CDR3: CASRAQGQGNTGELFF. The CDR3 DNA reads TGTGCCAGCAGGGCACAGGGTCAAGGGAACACCGGGGAGCTGTTTTTT.

This clone was seen once. The chain recombines TRBV6-5 with TRBJ2-7, with D possibly TRBD2 on 5 matching bases. Per germline, CDR1 MNHEY and CDR2 SVGAGI. The CDR3 contains 13 residues. Trimming pared 10 bases from V and 6 bases from J, leaving 19 bases between. Written as DNA, the CDR3 is TGTGCCACTACGATCCGAGGGTTTGGCGAGCAGTACTTC. Translated, it gives CATTIRGFGEQYF.

This clone was seen once. This chain joins TRBV6-5 and TRBJ2-5, with D tentatively TRBD1 (5 bases). CDR3 size: 13 residues. V gave up 4 bases and J gave up 2 bases, with 8 bases separating them. Germline values: CDR1 MNHEY, CDR2 SVGAGI. The CDR3 DNA sequence: TGTGCCAGCAGTTGGACATTTCAAGAGACCCAGTACTTC. Amino acid sequence: CASSWTFQETQYF.

The chain recombines TRBV7-2 with TRBJ2-7, with no clear D. V was clipped by 0 bases and J by 3 bases, with 3 bases between them. This CDR3 has 12 residues. Per the germline V gene, CDR1 is SGHTA and CDR2 is FQGNSA. Here the CDR3 DNA reads TGTGCCAGCAGCTTAGCCTACTACGAGCAGTACTTC. This codes for CASSLAYYEQYF.

The V call is TRBV6-1, the J call TRBJ2-1; TRBD2 matches at 9 bases. V shed 8 bases, J shed 6 bases, and the junction held 5 bases outside the gene matches. Germline V gives CDR1 MNHNS, CDR2 SASEGT. This CDR3 is 13 amino acids long. For the CDR3, the DNA is TGTGCCAGCCAGCGGGAGGTCCCCAATGAGCAGTTCTTC. Translating gives CASQREVPNEQFF.

This chain links TRBV4-2 with TRBJ2-1; D call uncertain. CDR1 is LGHNA and CDR2 is YNFKEQ in the germline V gene. The germline V and J ends were trimmed by 2 bases and 0 bases, with 5 bases remaining between them. This CDR3 has 14 amino acids. This CDR3 is CASSQYSSYNEQFF. The DNA for the CDR3 is TGTGCCAGCAGCCAATACTCCTCCTACAATGAGCAGTTCTTC.

The chain employs TRBV11-2 and TRBJ2-5; 12 bases agree with TRBD1. The DNA end favors TRBJ2-7, so the J call may be wrong. The CDR3 contains 18 residues. Germline CDR1 is SGHAT and CDR2 is FQNNGV. The CDR3 bases are TGTGCCAGCAGCCCTCTCAACCGGGACAGGGGGCGCGGGTACGAGCAGTACTTC. Amino acid sequence: CASSPLNRDRGRGYEQYF.

The table lists this clone with a few counts. The V gene is TRBV30, the J gene TRBJ2-3; 10 nucleotides line up with TRBD2. With 0 bases clipped from V and 3 bases from J, the junction kept 6 bases outside the gene matches. This CDR3 region has 16 residues. Germline lookup yields CDR1 GTSNPN and CDR2 SVGIG (reference sequence). CDR3 loop: CAWSVGGSGGTDTQYF. The CDR3 nucleotides are TGTGCCTGGAGTGTAGGTGGTAGCGGGGGGACAGATACGCAGTATTTT.

The chain carries TRBV10-2 and TRBJ1-5, with D maybe TRBD1 (5 bases). CDR3 size: 14 residues. Germline lookup yields CDR1 WSHSY and CDR2 SAAADI. Trimming pared 5 bases from V and 5 bases from J, leaving 13 bases between. In DNA form, the CDR3 reads TGCGCCAGCAGTCTGGGGGGAAACCATCAGCCCCAGCATTTT. It encodes CASSLGGNHQPQHF.

The V call is TRBV5-1, the J call TRBJ1-2; 9 nucleotides align to TRBD1. The trim removed 0 bases at V and 1 base at J, leaving 4 bases unmatched. The germline gives CDR1 SGHRS, CDR2 YFSETQ. This CDR3 has 16 amino acids. The CDR3 spells CASSLEGTGNNYGYTF. Here the CDR3 DNA reads TGCGCCAGCAGCTTGGAGGGGACAGGGAATAACTATGGCTACACCTTC.

The chain couples TRBV19 to TRBJ2-5, with 11 bases that match TRBD2. Trimming took 4 bases from V and 1 from J; bases not matched to a gene: 5. Germline CDR1 LNHDA, CDR2 SQIVND (reference sequence). This CDR3 has 16 amino acids. This CDR3 is CASSTPGLAAQETQYF. The CDR3 bases are TGTGCCAGTAGTACTCCGGGACTAGCGGCCCAAGAGACCCAGTACTTC.

This sequence joins TRBV5-1 and TRBJ2-7, with 8 bases that match TRBD2. CDR3 length: 14 amino acids. CDR1 SGHRS and CDR2 YFSETQ come from the germline V gene. Trimming at V came to 4 bases and at J to 1 base, leaving 4 bases not matched to a gene. In nucleotides, the CDR3 is TGCGCCAGCAGCCGGACTAGCCTATCCTACGAGCAGTACTTC. Its protein product is CASSRTSLSYEQYF. The variable domain in full, completed from reference TRBV5-1 and TRBJ2-7, reads KAGVTQTPRYLIKTRGQQVTLSCSPISGHRSVSWYQQTPGQGLQFLFEYFSETQRNKGNFPGRFSGRQFSNSRSEMNVSTLELGDSALYLCASSRTSLSYEQYFGPGTRLTVT.

Only a few counts were recorded for this clone. J is TRBJ1-1 and V is TRBV29-1; D gene unclear. This CDR3 comprises 12 residues. CDR1 and CDR2 from the germline V gene are SQVTM and ANQGSEA. V dropped 8 bases and J dropped 4 bases, with 14 bases sitting between them. CDR3 amino acids: CSIPHGSTEAFF. CDR3 coding DNA: TGCAGCATTCCCCACGGGAGCACTGAAGCTTTCTTT.